Each of the 25 T cell receptor beta chains below was sequenced from the same sample in a study of CD4 T cells in relation to SARS-CoV-2 and coronaviruses. Antigens of these TCRs are unknown. TCRdb's table, derived via immunoSEQ multiplex PCR, lists solely in-frame clones and lacks some. This sample has about 47,000 clones, with over 70% found just once. Material: naive CD4+ T cells from PBMCs, cultured in vitro. The subset was: naive CD4+ T cells isolated by negative enrichment. The receptors here all came from an adult with COVID-19.

V and J are TRBV3-1 (or the pseudogene TRBV3-2) and TRBJ2-7, with a tentative D call TRBD2 (9 bases). V was shortened by 8 bases and J by 4 bases, with 18 bases between the two germline ends. The CDR3 runs 14 residues. The germline CDR1 and CDR2 sequences are LGHDT and YNNKEL (reference sequence). The CDR3 DNA follows: TGTGCCAGCCAGGGGGCTAGCGGGATTTACGAGCAGTACTTC. This encodes CASQGASGIYEQYF.

This clone was seen only once. V and J are TRBV3-1 (or the pseudogene TRBV3-2) and TRBJ2-7, with 9 positions matching TRBD1. The V gene end was trimmed by 1 base and the J gene end by 0 bases; junction bases not matched to a gene: 7. The CDR3 has 17 amino acids. Germline V gene lookup returns CDR1 LGHDT and CDR2 YNNKEL (reference sequence). CDR3 amino acids: CASSQGPPGQGSYEQYF. CDR3 nucleotides: TGTGCCAGCAGCCAAGGCCCGCCGGGACAGGGCTCCTACGAGCAGTACTTC.

This clone was counted a single time. CDR3 coding DNA: TGTGCCACCAGTTCGAGGTACAATGAGCAGTTCTTC. It is translated as CATSSRYNEQFF. This sequence joins TRBV24-1 and TRBJ2-1; D call uncertain. Germline V gene sequence: CDR1 KGHDR, CDR2 SFDVKD. The CDR3 extends over 12 amino acids. V was shortened by 6 bases and J by 4 bases, with 6 bases between the two germline ends.

This chain joins TRBV5-1 and TRBJ2-4; D uncertain. Germline CDR1 reads SGHRS; CDR2 reads YFSETQ. The V end was cut by 2 bases, the J end by 0 bases, with 6 bases between. CDR3 length equals 14 residues. The DNA of the CDR3 is TGCGCCAGCAGCTTATCTCTAGCCAAAAACATTCAGTACTTC. As protein: CASSLSLAKNIQYF.

The chain recombines TRBV11-1 with TRBJ2-1; D ambiguous. The CDR3 consists of 13 residues. Germline CDR1 SGHAT, CDR2 FQDESV (reference sequence). Trimming removed 0 bases from V and 5 bases from J, with 5 bases in between. The CDR3 coding sequence is TGTGCCAGCAGCTTAGCGAACGACAATGAGCAGTTCTTC. Translated, it gives CASSLANDNEQFF.

The chain carries TRBV28 and TRBJ2-7, with 9 positions matching TRBD1. V lost 7 bases to trimming and J lost 7 bases; unmatched junction nucleotides: 11. CDR3 length equals 14 residues. CDR1 MDHEN and CDR2 SYDVKM come from the germline V gene. The CDR3 protein is CASISRDRVGEQYF. CDR3 bases: TGTGCCAGCATAAGCCGGGACAGGGTGGGTGAGCAGTACTTC.

The chain joins TRBV19 to TRBJ1-5; D unresolved. The CDR3 has 14 residues. CDR1 is LNHDA and CDR2 is SQIVND in the germline V gene (reference sequence). Trimming took 8 bases from V and 2 from J, leaving 13 bases between them. The DNA of the CDR3 is TGTGCCAGTTTCAGCGGTTTTGGCAATCAGCCCCAGCATTTT. Translation: CASFSGFGNQPQHF.

This clone has a handful of counts. V gene TRBV7-9 combines with J gene TRBJ2-7; D uncertain. Trimming stripped 1 base from V and 3 bases from J, with 16 bases between. Looked up from germline, CDR1 is SEHNR and CDR2 is FQNEAQ (reference sequence). The CDR3 runs to 16 residues. CDR3: CASSLGSAGANYEQYF. CDR3 nucleotide sequence: TGTGCCAGCAGCTTAGGGTCGGCAGGCGCGAACTACGAGCAGTACTTC.

The gene calls are TRBV28 and TRBJ2-6; D might be TRBD1 (6 bases). Per the germline V gene, CDR1 is MDHEN and CDR2 is SYDVKM. Trimming shortened V by 3 bases and J by 0 bases, and 15 bases separated the two germline ends. This CDR3 has 18 amino acids. The CDR3 DNA follows: TGTGCCAGCAGTTTCGGGCAGGGGCGCCTCTCTGGGGCCAACGTCCTGACTTTC. Translation gives CASSFGQGRLSGANVLTF. Full variable domain (missing parts from reference TRBV28 and TRBJ2-6): DVKVTQSSRYLVKRTGEKVFLECVQDMDHENMFWYRQDPGLGLRLIYFSYDVKMKEKGDIPEGYSVSREKKERFSLILESASTNQTSMYLCASSFGQGRLSGANVLTFGAGSRLTVL.

This rearrangement joins TRBV4-3 to TRBJ2-5, with TRBD2 identical over 11 bases. V lost 0 bases to trimming and J lost 5 bases; unmatched junction nucleotides: 5. The CDR3 runs 16 residues. Per the germline V gene, CDR1 is LGHNA and CDR2 is YSLEER. CDR3 protein: CASSQDSGRAYETQYF. CDR3 coding DNA: TGCGCCAGCAGCCAAGATAGCGGGAGGGCCTATGAGACCCAGTACTTC.

The chain carries TRBV5-1 and TRBJ2-7; D is ambiguous. The germline gives CDR1 SGHRS, CDR2 YFSETQ. The CDR3 contains 15 residues. With 0 bases removed from V and 0 bases from J, the gap between germline ends came to 10 bases. CDR3 residues: CASSLEGSSSYEQYF. In DNA, the CDR3 is TGCGCCAGCAGCTTGGAAGGCAGTAGCTCCTACGAGCAGTACTTC.

The chain combines TRBV7-3 with TRBJ2-3; no clear D gene. The CDR3 covers 12 residues. Trimming took off 1 base at V and 6 bases at J, with 5 bases between the two ends. Germline CDR1 and CDR2: SGHTA and FQGTGA. The CDR3 here is CASSLNGDTQYF. In nucleotides, the CDR3 is TGTGCCAGCAGCTTAAATGGGGATACGCAGTATTTT.

The rearrangement links TRBV5-8 to TRBJ2-3; no reliable D call. The CDR3 totals 14 residues. Germline CDR1 and CDR2: SGHTS and YDEGEE. The germline V and J ends were trimmed by 3 bases and 4 bases, with 12 bases remaining between them. The CDR3 DNA reads as TGTGCCAGCAGCTACATGCGCCTCGCAGATACGCAGTATTTT. Its protein product is CASSYMRLADTQYF.

This chain joins TRBV9 and TRBJ2-1, with 13 bases that match TRBD2. Germline V CDR1 and CDR2: SGDLS, YYNGEE. The V segment lost 4 bases and the J segment 13 bases; nucleotides outside the gene matches: 17. This CDR3 region has 17 residues. The CDR3 DNA is TGTGCCAGCAGCTCAAGCCTCGGGACTAGCGGGAACGCGGTTCAGTTCTTC. Protein sequence: CASSSSLGTSGNAVQFF.

This chain uses TRBV12-3 or TRBV12-4 with TRBJ2-5; 11 bases line up with TRBD1. The CDR3 sequence is 13 residues long. With V trimmed by 6 bases and J by 5 bases, 2 bases remained unmatched. This chain's CDR3 is CASRRTGGETQYF. As DNA, the CDR3 is TGTGCCAGCAGACGGACAGGGGGCGAGACCCAGTACTTC.

The chain has TRBV6-1 and TRBJ1-5; 10 positions agree with TRBD1. Germline V gene data show CDR1 as MNHNS and CDR2 as SASEGT. The J segment lost 3 bases and the V segment lost 4 bases, leaving 15 bases of the junction unmatched. There are 19 residues in the CDR3. CDR3 loop: CASSGTYNPGQGPNQPQHF. Here the CDR3 DNA reads TGTGCCAGCAGTGGGACTTATAACCCGGGACAGGGGCCCAATCAGCCCCAGCATTTT.

DNA of the CDR3: TGTGCCAGCAGCCCGGGCAGGGGGAGGGCTGGGGAGCTGTTTTTT. Translation: CASSPGRGRAGELFF. The chain uses TRBV7-2 and TRBJ2-2; possibly TRBD1 or TRBD2 for D (7 bases each). The germline gives CDR1 SGHTA, CDR2 FQGNSA. The CDR3 is 15 residues long. The germline V and J ends were trimmed by 5 bases and 8 bases, with 18 bases remaining between them. Complete variable domain (other parts from reference TRBV7-2 and TRBJ2-2): GAGVSQSPSNKVTEKGKDVELRCDPISGHTALYWYRQSLGQGLEFLIYFQGNSAPDKSGLPSDRFSAERTGGSVSTLTIQRTQQEDSAVYLCASSPGRGRAGELFFGEGSRLTVL.

The gene calls are TRBV7-9 and TRBJ2-7, with 9 positions matching TRBD1. This CDR3 has 14 residues. J gave up 6 bases and V 5 bases, and 8 bases lay outside the gene matches. Germline V gene sequence: CDR1 SEHNR, CDR2 FQNEAQ (reference sequence). The CDR3 is CASSLGTGPVEQYF. As DNA, the CDR3 is TGTGCCAGCAGCCTCGGGACAGGGCCCGTCGAGCAGTACTTC.

This clone was observed once. The V call is TRBV13, the J call TRBJ1-3; D unresolved. V was shortened by 1 base and J by 8 bases, with 6 bases between the two germline ends. CDR1 and CDR2 from the germline V gene are PRHDT and FYEKMQ (reference sequence). CDR3 length: 12 residues. CDR3 sequence (DNA): TGTGCCAGCAGCTTAGTGGGCGACACCATATATTTT. Residues: CASSLVGDTIYF.

The CDR3 nucleotides read TGTGCCAGCAGCTTAGAGGGTGTTACGCAGTATTTT. Protein sequence: CASSLEGVTQYF. The rearrangement links TRBV7-9 to TRBJ2-3; D gene uncertain. Trimming cost V 1 base and J 8 bases, with 7 bases left between them. The CDR3 spans 12 residues. In germline, CDR1 is SEHNR, CDR2 FQNEAQ (reference sequence).

The V gene is TRBV5-1, the J gene TRBJ2-3; tentative D call: TRBD2 (5 bases). The CDR3 is 15 amino acids. Germline CDR1 reads SGHRS; CDR2 reads YFSETQ. Trimming took 4 bases from V and 1 from J, leaving 13 bases between them. In DNA form, the CDR3 reads TGCGCCAGCAGCGTCGGCCGGGAAGGCACAGATACGCAGTATTTT. It translates to CASSVGREGTDTQYF. Drawing the rest from reference TRBV5-1 and TRBJ2-3, the complete variable domain is KAGVTQTPRYLIKTRGQQVTLSCSPISGHRSVSWYQQTPGQGLQFLFEYFSETQRNKGNFPGRFSGRQFSNSRSEMNVSTLELGDSALYLCASSVGREGTDTQYFGPGTRLTVL.

The chain joins TRBV3-1 (or the pseudogene TRBV3-2) to TRBJ2-7; 7 bases fit TRBD1. Germline loops: CDR1 LGHDT, CDR2 YNNKEL (reference sequence). V trimming: 4 bases; J trimming: 6 bases; junction bases outside the gene matches: 6. The CDR3 runs 13 residues. Here the CDR3 reads CASSPTGAREQYF. The CDR3 nucleotides are TGTGCCAGCAGCCCTACAGGGGCACGCGAGCAGTACTTC.

This rearrangement joins TRBV4-1 to TRBJ2-3; D may be TRBD2 (6 bases). Germline V gene sequence: CDR1 MGHRA, CDR2 YSYEKL. Trimming took off 1 base at V and 0 bases at J, with 11 bases between the two ends. The CDR3 has 16 residues. CDR3 sequence (DNA): TGCGCCAGCAGCCAAGCTCCGGGAGAGAGCACAGATACGCAGTATTTT. This translates into CASSQAPGESTDTQYF.

This rearrangement joins TRBV6-6 to TRBJ2-5, with D possibly called TRBD1 or TRBD2 (5 bases each). CDR1 is MNHNY, CDR2 SVGAGI, per germline (reference sequence). This CDR3 is built from 15 residues. V lost 0 bases and J 3 bases, leaving 11 bases between the germline ends. This chain's CDR3 is CASSYSTGAKETQYF. In DNA form, the CDR3 reads TGTGCCAGCAGTTACTCGACCGGGGCTAAAGAGACCCAGTACTTC.

The chain couples TRBV6-6 to TRBJ2-1; TRBD2 matches 8 bases. This CDR3 spans 14 amino acids. V was clipped by 3 bases and J by 7 bases; unmatched bases: 5. Germline lookup yields CDR1 MNHNY and CDR2 SVGAGI (reference sequence). CDR3 sequence reads: CASSYVLAENEQFF. CDR3 DNA: TGTGCCAGCAGTTATGTACTAGCGGAGAATGAGCAGTTCTTC.